The 32 T cell receptor beta chains in this list originate from one sample, sequenced in a study of spatial heterogeneity in lung cancer. The sample's time point: sample taken at primary tumor resection. MiXCR, applied by TCRdb to the 5' RACE reads, yields one record per CDR3 protein. Among 8,000 or so distinct CDR3 sequences listed, roughly 16% were seen once. This specimen consisted of normal lung tissue next to the tumor, obtained at surgery. The receptors originated from a male donor with early-stage non-small cell lung cancer.

The chain recombines TRBV6-5 with TRBJ2-4; 8 bases match TRBD2. The junction had 0 bases not matched to a gene; V was cut back by 4 bases and J by 7 bases. The CDR3 runs to 12 residues. Germline lookup yields CDR1 MNHEY and CDR2 SVGAGI. In DNA, the CDR3 is TGTGCCAGCAGTTCGGGAGGGAACATTCAGTACTTC. This translates into CASSSGGNIQYF.

This clonotype was recorded at least ten times. V gene TRBV11-2 combines with J gene TRBJ2-3; D gene uncertain. The CDR3 covers 14 residues. CDR1 is SGHAT, CDR2 FQNNGV, per germline. V was shortened by 1 base and J by 0 bases, with 5 bases between the two germline ends. The CDR3 DNA reads TGTGCCAGCAGCTTAGCCCTTAGCACAGATACGCAGTATTTT. Its translation is CASSLALSTDTQYF.

The chain recombines TRBV30 with TRBJ1-5, with no clear D. The ends were cut back, 1 base at V and 3 bases at J, with 7 bases in the middle. The CDR3 covers 13 residues. Germline loops: CDR1 GTSNPN, CDR2 SVGIG (reference sequence). CDR3 nucleotides: TGTGCCTGGAGTGCCGACCCCAATCAGCCCCAGCATTTT. Amino acids: CAWSADPNQPQHF. The entire variable domain, with the rest obtained from reference TRBV30 and TRBJ1-5, is as follows: SQTIHQWPATLVQPVGSPLSLECTVEGTSNPNLYWYRQAAGRGLQLLFYSVGIGQISSEVPQNLSASRPQDRQFILSSKKLLLSDSGFYLCAWSADPNQPQHFGDGTRLSIL.

The chain recombines TRBV11-2 with TRBJ2-3; TRBD1 aligns across 11 bases. The CDR3 extends over 17 amino acids. V lost 5 bases to trimming and J lost 1 base; unmatched junction nucleotides: 8. Germline lookup yields CDR1 SGHAT and CDR2 FQNNGV. DNA for the CDR3: TGTGCCAGCAGCCGGACAGGGGGCTACCAAGGCACAGATACGCAGTATTTT. It yields the protein CASSRTGGYQGTDTQYF.

This clonotype was counted between two and nine times. V is TRBV7-2 and J is TRBJ1-1; unclear D gene. CDR3 size: 14 residues. Germline CDR1 and CDR2: SGHTA and FQGNSA. The V gene lost 5 bases and the J gene lost 1 base, with 11 bases spanning the gap. The CDR3 loop is CASSHLGENTEAFF. CDR3 nucleotides: TGTGCCAGCAGCCATCTCGGCGAGAACACTGAAGCTTTCTTT. Supplemented by reference TRBV7-2 and TRBJ1-1, the full variable domain reads GAGVSQSPSNKVTEKGKDVELRCDPISGHTALYWYRQSLGQGLEFLIYFQGNSAPDKSGLPSDRFSAERTGGSVSTLTIQRTQQEDSAVYLCASSHLGENTEAFFGQGTRLTVV.

The rearrangement uses TRBV6-2 or TRBV6-3 and TRBJ2-2; no definite D call. Trimming shortened V by 2 bases and J by 8 bases, and 6 bases separated the two germline ends. CDR1 MNHEY and CDR2 SVGEGT come from the germline V gene. This CDR3 has 12 residues. CDR3 sequence (DNA): TGTGCCAGCAGTTACAACTGGGGGGAGCTGTTTTTT. Translation gives CASSYNWGELFF.

This clonotype was recorded at least ten times. The chain carries TRBV5-1 and TRBJ2-4; either TRBD1 or TRBD2 may supply D (5 bases each). The germline V gene encodes CDR1 SGHRS and CDR2 YFSETQ. This CDR3 has 14 residues. V gave up 3 bases and J gave up 4 bases, with 11 bases separating them. The CDR3 protein is CASSSGTQKNIQYF. The CDR3, as DNA: TGCGCCAGCAGCTCCGGGACGCAAAAAAACATTCAGTACTTC.

The chain is built from TRBV11-2 and TRBJ2-7, with D perhaps TRBD1 (6 bases). Trimming stripped 5 bases from V and 4 bases from J, with 15 bases between. Germline values: CDR1 SGHAT, CDR2 FQNNGV. CDR3 length equals 14 residues. CDR3 sequence reads: CASSATGKGYEQYF. The DNA for the CDR3 is TGTGCCAGCAGCGCCACAGGGAAGGGTTACGAGCAGTACTTC. Variable domain in full (rest from reference TRBV11-2 and TRBJ2-7): EAGVAQSPRYKIIEKRQSVAFWCNPISGHATLYWYQQILGQGPKLLIQFQNNGVVDDSQLPKDRFSAERLKGVDSTLKIQPAKLEDSAVYLCASSATGKGYEQYFGPGTRLTVT.

V is TRBV5-1 and J is TRBJ2-1, with 14 bases fitting TRBD2. This CDR3 spans 16 amino acids. V shed 1 base and J 8 bases; nucleotides not matched to a gene: 5. Germline V lookup: CDR1 SGHRS, CDR2 YFSETQ. The CDR3 loop reads CASSLTGTSGSDEQFF. The CDR3 DNA reads as TGCGCCAGCAGCTTGACCGGGACTAGCGGGAGTGATGAGCAGTTCTTC.

V usage is TRBV7-2 and J usage is TRBJ1-6; D not certain. CDR3 length equals 14 residues. CDR1 is SGHTA and CDR2 is FQGNSA in the germline V gene. Trimming removed 0 bases at V and 14 bases at J, with 14 bases between. The CDR3 spells CASSLAGDRSSLHF. In DNA, the CDR3 is TGTGCCAGCAGCTTAGCCGGGGATAGGAGCTCCCTCCACTTT.

This clonotype showed up just a few times. This rearrangement joins TRBV13 to TRBJ2-7, with D perhaps matching TRBD1 (5 bases). The CDR3 contains 14 residues. Germline lookup yields CDR1 PRHDT and CDR2 FYEKMQ (reference sequence). Trimming left V 1 base short and J 4 bases short, with 11 bases between. The CDR3 coding sequence is TGTGCCAGCAGCTTAGCTCAGGGTGCGTACGAGCAGTACTTC. Its translation is CASSLAQGAYEQYF.

By share, this clonotype ranks as medium-sized. The chain recombines TRBV7-9 with TRBJ1-5, with no clear D. V lost 3 bases and J 6 bases, leaving 12 bases between the germline ends. Germline V CDR1 and CDR2: SEHNR, FQNEAQ (reference sequence). This CDR3 is 14 amino acids long. CDR3 coding DNA: TGTGCCAGCAGCTTCGAGGGTGAGGGTCAGCCCCAGCATTTT. Translating it yields CASSFEGEGQPQHF.

This clonotype was counted a few times. This rearrangement joins TRBV5-1 to TRBJ2-5, with 9 positions matching TRBD1. J was trimmed by 5 bases and V by 6 bases; bases with no gene match: 14. This CDR3 comprises 16 residues. Germline values: CDR1 SGHRS, CDR2 YFSETQ. CDR3 residues: CASTLHGTGFFETQYF. For the CDR3, the DNA is TGCGCCAGCACCCTACACGGGACAGGGTTTTTCGAGACCCAGTACTTC. Full variable domain (remainder filled in from reference TRBV5-1 and TRBJ2-5): KAGVTQTPRYLIKTRGQQVTLSCSPISGHRSVSWYQQTPGQGLQFLFEYFSETQRNKGNFPGRFSGRQFSNSRSEMNVSTLELGDSALYLCASTLHGTGFFETQYFGPGTRLLVL.

V gene TRBV29-1 combines with J gene TRBJ2-3; D unresolved. Germline V gene sequence: CDR1 SQVTM, CDR2 ANQGSEA. Trimming shortened V by 7 bases and J by 4 bases, and 9 bases separated the two germline ends. This CDR3 contains 11 residues. CDR3 DNA sequence: TGCAGCGCGGACGGATCAGATACGCAGTATTTT. Its translation: CSADGSDTQYF.

This clonotype was recorded at least ten times. The V gene is TRBV2, the J gene TRBJ1-1; D gene unclear. Germline V lookup: CDR1 SNHLY, CDR2 FYNNEI. The CDR3 has 12 residues. Trimming stripped 6 bases from V and 0 bases from J, with 5 bases between. Written as DNA, the CDR3 is TGTGCCAGCAGCAAGGTGAACACTGAAGCTTTCTTT. Protein product: CASSKVNTEAFF.

The J gene is TRBJ2-7, the V gene TRBV10-3, with TRBD2 matching 9 bases. This CDR3 contains 14 residues. J lost 6 bases, V lost 3 bases, and 6 bases had no gene match. The germline CDR1 and CDR2 sequences are ENHRY and SYGVKD. CDR3 in amino acids: CAISDAGGPGEQYF. The CDR3 nucleotides are TGTGCCATCAGTGACGCGGGGGGGCCCGGCGAGCAGTACTTC.

This clonotype is categorized as medium-sized. The chain links TRBV5-6 to TRBJ2-3; D gene unclear. Germline V lookup: CDR1 SGHDT, CDR2 YYEEEE. The CDR3 extends over 13 amino acids. V was trimmed by 3 bases and J by 2 bases, leaving 7 bases between them. The CDR3 region has the DNA TGTGCCAGCAGCTACGGAAACACAGATACGCAGTATTTT. It codes for CASSYGNTDTQYF.

There are a few counts of this clonotype. The CDR3 region is CSVEEDRVNIQYF. DNA of the CDR3: TGCAGCGTTGAAGAGGACAGGGTCAACATTCAGTACTTC. The chain joins TRBV29-1 to TRBJ2-4; 8 bases match TRBD1. The V and J ends lost 0 bases and 7 bases, in that order; junction bases with no gene match: 2. CDR3 size: 13 residues. Germline lookup yields CDR1 SQVTM and CDR2 ANQGSEA.

This clonotype is medium-sized in the sample. The J gene is TRBJ1-5, the V gene TRBV7-9, with a possible D match to TRBD1 (6 bases). In germline, CDR1 is SEHNR, CDR2 FQNEAQ (reference sequence). This CDR3 has 15 amino acids. Trimming cost V 1 base and J 9 bases, with 16 bases left between them. The CDR3 spells CASSLEGHRDAPQHF. DNA of the CDR3: TGTGCCAGCAGCTTAGAGGGACACCGGGATGCGCCCCAGCATTTT. The entire variable domain, with the rest obtained from reference TRBV7-9 and TRBJ1-5, is as follows: DTGVSQNPRHKITKRGQNVTFRCDPISEHNRLYWYRQTLGQGPEFLTYFQNEAQLEKSRLLSDRFSAERPKGSFSTLEIQRTEQGDSAMYLCASSLEGHRDAPQHFGDGTRLSIL.

This clonotype turned up a few times. CDR3 sequence: CSAPDRDGYEQYF. As DNA, the CDR3 is TGCAGTGCCCCGGACAGGGACGGATACGAGCAGTACTTC. The rearrangement joins TRBV20-1 to TRBJ2-7, with 8 nucleotides matching TRBD1. CDR1 and CDR2 from the germline V gene are DFQATT and SNEGSKA (reference sequence). Trimming cost V 6 bases and J 4 bases; bases outside gene matches: 8. The CDR3 covers 13 residues.

This clonotype was counted a few times. The chain combines TRBV28 with TRBJ1-3; D remains unclear. Per germline, CDR1 MDHEN and CDR2 SYDVKM. With 6 bases removed from V and 6 bases from J, the gap between germline ends came to 9 bases. The CDR3 extends over 12 amino acids. The CDR3 DNA is TGTGCCAGCAGGGCTCGTGCAAACACCATATATTTT. Translated: CASRARANTIYF. Supplemented by reference TRBV28 and TRBJ1-3, the full variable domain reads DVKVTQSSRYLVKRTGEKVFLECVQDMDHENMFWYRQDPGLGLRLIYFSYDVKMKEKGDIPEGYSVSREKKERFSLILESASTNQTSMYLCASRARANTIYFGEGSWLTVV.

The table lists this clonotype with a few counts. CDR3 nucleotide sequence: TGTGCCAGCTCACCACAGCCCCCTATCCTAGCTAACTATGGCTACACCTTC. Translation gives CASSPQPPILANYGYTF. The chain uses TRBV18 and TRBJ1-2, with unresolved D. The V gene's germline CDR1 is KGHSH and CDR2 LQKENI. Trimming pared 1 base from V and 0 bases from J, leaving 15 bases between. CDR3 size: 17 residues. The whole variable domain, filled in from reference TRBV18 and TRBJ1-2, reads NAGVMQNPRHLVRRRGQEARLRCSPMKGHSHVYWYRQLPEEGLKFMVYLQKENIIDESGMPKERFSAEFPKEGPSILRIQQVVRGDSAAYFCASSPQPPILANYGYTFGSGTRLTVV.

This clonotype has just a few counts. This sequence joins TRBV6-1 and TRBJ1-2; TRBD1 aligns across 10 bases. J gave up 7 bases and V 1 base, and 6 bases lay outside the gene matches. In germline, CDR1 is MNHNS, CDR2 SASEGT. CDR3 length: 15 residues. The DNA of the CDR3 is TGTGCCAGCAGTGAAGATAAGACAGGGGGCCTTGGCTACACCTTC. Amino acids: CASSEDKTGGLGYTF.

In its sample, this clonotype was seen a few times. The rearrangement uses TRBV28 and TRBJ2-2, with 10 bases matching TRBD2. This CDR3 contains 15 residues. Per germline, CDR1 MDHEN and CDR2 SYDVKM. Germline trimming cut 8 bases from V and 5 bases from J; bases unmatched to any gene: 8. The CDR3 sequence is CASGYSGRQTGELFF. In DNA form, the CDR3 reads TGTGCCAGCGGTTATAGCGGGAGGCAGACCGGGGAGCTGTTTTTT. Full variable domain (outside the CDR3, taken from reference TRBV28 and TRBJ2-2): DVKVTQSSRYLVKRTGEKVFLECVQDMDHENMFWYRQDPGLGLRLIYFSYDVKMKEKGDIPEGYSVSREKKERFSLILESASTNQTSMYLCASGYSGRQTGELFFGEGSRLTVL.

This rearrangement joins TRBV27 to TRBJ2-7; perhaps TRBD1 as D (5 bases). From germline, CDR1 is MNHEY and CDR2 SMNVEV (reference sequence). Trimming took 2 bases from V and 0 from J, leaving 11 bases between them. CDR3 length equals 15 residues. The CDR3 DNA follows: TGTGCCAGCAGTTTAGGCAGGGTACCCTCCTACGAGCAGTACTTC. Its translation is CASSLGRVPSYEQYF.

This clonotype was picked up many times. The gene calls are TRBV5-1 and TRBJ2-3; D is unresolved. V gave up 6 bases and J gave up 4 bases, with 12 bases separating them. CDR3 length: 13 amino acids. CDR1 is SGHRS, CDR2 YFSETQ, per germline. The CDR3 DNA reads as TGCGCCAGCAACAAAGACCAGGCAGATACGCAGTATTTT. This sequence encodes CASNKDQADTQYF.

This clonotype was seen a few times. The chain carries TRBV29-1 and TRBJ1-3, with a tentative D call TRBD1 (5 bases). CDR1 and CDR2 from the germline V gene are SQVTM and ANQGSEA. Between the trimmed V and J ends, which lost 5 bases and 4 bases, there was a span of 9 bases. This CDR3 has 12 residues. This CDR3 is CSVMTDGNTIYF. In DNA form, the CDR3 reads TGCAGCGTTATGACAGACGGAAACACCATATATTTT.

This clonotype was recorded a few times. An end of the junction differs from the germline gene, which may be a read error. The V and J genes are TRBV10-3 and TRBJ1-4, with 7 bases matching TRBD1. Germline V gene lookup returns CDR1 ENHRY and CDR2 SYGVKD. The CDR3 has 16 amino acids. This CDR3 is CAIVVLSGDRNGKLFF. CDR3 in DNA: TGTGCCATCGTCGTCTTGTCGGGGGACAGAAATGGAAAACTGTTTTTT.

This clonotype was recorded a few times. The V and J genes are TRBV18 and TRBJ1-2; 7 bases match TRBD1. The V gene end was trimmed by 5 bases and the J gene end by 2 bases; junction bases not matched to a gene: 5. CDR1 is KGHSH, CDR2 LQKENI, per germline. The CDR3 sequence is 14 residues long. The CDR3 DNA reads TGTGCCAGCTCAAGATCGACAGGGAACTATGGCTACACCTTC. It codes for CASSRSTGNYGYTF.

Here the CDR3 reads CASSGSEGKNIQYF. The CDR3 bases are TGTGCCAGCAGTGGCTCAGAAGGGAAAAACATTCAGTACTTC. V and J are TRBV6-4 and TRBJ2-4; D gene unclear. V dropped 4 bases and J dropped 4 bases, with 11 bases sitting between them. CDR3 size: 14 residues. The germline CDR1 and CDR2 sequences are MRHNA and SNTAGT.

This clonotype appeared a few times. The chain recombines TRBV6-5 with TRBJ2-6; D is ambiguous. Trimming cost V 6 bases and J 3 bases, with 9 bases left between them. In germline, CDR1 is MNHEY, CDR2 SVGAGI. CDR3 length: 14 amino acids. CDR3 sequence: CASSPSDGANVLTF. DNA for the CDR3: TGTGCCAGCAGCCCGTCGGATGGGGCCAACGTCCTGACTTTC.

V gene TRBV19 combines with J gene TRBJ2-3; TRBD1 might be the D (6 bases). The germline CDR1 and CDR2 sequences are LNHDA and SQIVND (reference sequence). Trimming pared 7 bases from V and 3 bases from J, leaving 11 bases between. This CDR3 contains 13 residues. This CDR3 reads CASTPQGTDTQYF. CDR3 DNA: TGTGCCAGTACCCCCCAGGGGACAGATACGCAGTATTTT.